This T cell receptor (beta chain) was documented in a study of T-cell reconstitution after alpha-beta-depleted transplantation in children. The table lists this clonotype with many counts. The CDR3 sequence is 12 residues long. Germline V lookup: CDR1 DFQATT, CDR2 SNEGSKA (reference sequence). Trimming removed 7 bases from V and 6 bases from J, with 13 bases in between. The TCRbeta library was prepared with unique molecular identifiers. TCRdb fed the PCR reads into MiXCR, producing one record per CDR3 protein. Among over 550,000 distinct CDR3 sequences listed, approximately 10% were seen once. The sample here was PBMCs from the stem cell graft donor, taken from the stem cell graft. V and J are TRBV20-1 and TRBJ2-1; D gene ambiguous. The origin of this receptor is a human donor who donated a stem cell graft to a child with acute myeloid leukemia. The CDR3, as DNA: TGCAGTGTACCGACTGATACCAATGAGCAGTTCTTC. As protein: CSVPTDTNEQFF.